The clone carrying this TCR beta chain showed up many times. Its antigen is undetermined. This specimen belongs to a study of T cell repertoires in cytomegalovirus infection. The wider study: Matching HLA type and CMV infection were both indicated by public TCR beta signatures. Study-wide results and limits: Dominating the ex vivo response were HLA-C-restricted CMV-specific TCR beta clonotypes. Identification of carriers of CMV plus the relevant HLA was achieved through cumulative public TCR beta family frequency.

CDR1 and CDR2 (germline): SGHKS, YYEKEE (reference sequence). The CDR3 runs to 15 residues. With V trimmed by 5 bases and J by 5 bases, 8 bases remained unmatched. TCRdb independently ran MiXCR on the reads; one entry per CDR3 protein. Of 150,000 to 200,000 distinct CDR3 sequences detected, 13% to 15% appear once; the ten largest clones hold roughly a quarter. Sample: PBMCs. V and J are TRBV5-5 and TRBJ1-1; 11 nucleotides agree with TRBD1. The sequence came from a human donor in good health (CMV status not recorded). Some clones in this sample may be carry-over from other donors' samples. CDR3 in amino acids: CASSSDRGHRTEAFF. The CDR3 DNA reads TGTGCCAGCAGTTCGGACAGGGGGCATCGGACTGAAGCTTTCTTT.